The sequence of this T cell receptor beta chain was determined in a study of shared clonotypes between healthy human individuals. The ends lost 2 bases at V and 8 bases at J; junction bases unmatched: 10. The CDR3 contains 16 residues. Germline V gives CDR1 SGDLS, CDR2 YYNGEE. Study findings and constraints: Clonotypes that were shared across a few donors made up around 5% of naive CD4 clonotypes. Sharing of clonotypes among donors was expected to vary with sequencing depth. The donor pool, a small one, limited the genetic and exposure-history diversity represented. Clonotypes shared by all four donors outscored non-shared clonotypes in generation probability.

The method was immunoSEQ multiplex PCR; TCRdb's version includes in-frame clones alone and lacks a portion of them. The sample has about 2.1 million clones, 85% to 95% seen once. In the naive CD8 group, cells lacked CD45RO and were positively selected for CCR7, so terminally differentiated effector memory CD45RA+ cells were left out. About this clone: Antigen unknown.

The chain carries TRBV9 and TRBJ2-1, with TRBD2 identical over 10 bases. The source is a man in his late teens or twenties in good health. Some clones in this sample may be carry-over from other donors' samples. Source material: naive CD8+ T cells from PBMCs. The CDR3 reads CASSVGLAVVYDEQFF. In DNA form, the CDR3 reads TGTGCCAGCAGCGTCGGACTAGCGGTAGTTTACGATGAGCAGTTCTTC.